The 19 T cell receptor beta chains below were found in one sample sequenced in a study of metastatic and nonmetastatic thyroid tumors. TCRdb re-processed the PCR reads through MiXCR. The table includes approximately 28,000 clones, around 14% detected once. Prior to thyroid surgery, none of the patients had received any treatment. Material: blood. These receptors all stem from a male donor with papillary thyroid cancer or a benign thyroid nodule (not recorded which). Some clones in this sample may be carry-over from other donors' samples.

This clone was seen ten or more times. This sequence joins TRBV11-1 and TRBJ2-3; perhaps D is TRBD1 or TRBD2 (6 bases each). CDR3 length: 17 amino acids. V was shortened by 8 bases and J by 2 bases, with 23 bases between the two germline ends. Germline V lookup: CDR1 SGHAT, CDR2 FQDESV (reference sequence). Here the CDR3 reads CASSPPGAAINTDTQYF. CDR3 nucleotides: TGTGCCAGCTCCCCACCGGGGGCCGCCATTAACACAGATACGCAGTATTTT.

This clone was recorded only once. The chain joins TRBV30 to TRBJ2-7; D is ambiguous. The length of the CDR3 is 15 residues. Germline lookup yields CDR1 GTSNPN and CDR2 SVGIG (reference sequence). The V gene lost 0 bases and the J gene lost 0 bases, with 12 bases spanning the gap. CDR3 sequence (DNA): TGTGCCTGGAGTGTTGGTCTCGATAGCTCCTACGAGCAGTACTTC. Translated: CAWSVGLDSSYEQYF. The entire variable domain, with the rest obtained from reference TRBV30 and TRBJ2-7, is as follows: SQTIHQWPATLVQPVGSPLSLECTVEGTSNPNLYWYRQAAGRGLQLLFYSVGIGQISSEVPQNLSASRPQDRQFILSSKKLLLSDSGFYLCAWSVGLDSSYEQYFGPGTRLTVT.

A word on this clone: Since a much larger clone is just one base distant, this may be a read error. V gene TRBV3-1 combines with J gene TRBJ2-3; D is unclear. The CDR3 has 18 residues. The V and J ends lost 0 bases and 0 bases respectively, with 16 bases between them. The V gene's germline CDR1 is LGHDT and CDR2 YNNKEL (reference sequence). CDR3 region: CASSQERSIGSSTDTQYF. The DNA for the CDR3 is TGTGCCAGCAGCCAAGAACGGAGCATCGGATCTAGCACAGATACGCAGTATTTT.

In this sample, this clone turned up many times. The chain employs TRBV6-1 and TRBJ2-1; D gene uncertain. CDR1 and CDR2 from the germline V gene are MNHNS and SASEGT. CDR3 size: 11 residues. The V end was cut by 6 bases, the J end by 4 bases, with 4 bases between. The CDR3, as DNA: TGTGCCAGCAGGCGGTACAATGAGCAGTTCTTC. Translation: CASRRYNEQFF.

This clone was recorded at least ten times. The rearrangement links TRBV29-1 to TRBJ2-7; D is perhaps TRBD2 (6 bases). Germline lookup yields CDR1 SQVTM and CDR2 ANQGSEA. There are 14 residues in the CDR3. Trimming shortened V by 7 bases and J by 0 bases, and 16 bases separated the two germline ends. CDR3 sequence reads: CSASAGSPSYEQYF. CDR3 nucleotides: TGCAGCGCCAGCGCGGGAAGTCCCTCCTACGAGCAGTACTTC.

In its sample, this clone was seen many times. The CDR3 DNA sequence: TGTGCCAGCAGCCGAATCTGGGGCGGGGAGCTGTTTTTT. Translation: CASSRIWGGELFF. This chain uses TRBV9 with TRBJ2-2, with no clear D. V shed 4 bases and J shed 7 bases, with 11 bases lying between them. There are 13 residues in the CDR3. CDR1 and CDR2 (germline): SGDLS, YYNGEE.

Note on this clone: Its ends do not fully match the called genes, so a read error is possible. The chain combines TRBV19 with TRBJ2-1; 7 nucleotides align to TRBD2. The V gene's germline CDR1 is LNHDA and CDR2 SQIVND (reference sequence). The CDR3 covers 14 residues. The CDR3 region is CASSLLARVNEHFF. The CDR3 DNA reads TGTGCCAGTAGCTTACTAGCGCGAGTGAATGAGCACTTCTTC. Drawing the rest from reference TRBV19 and TRBJ2-1, the complete variable domain is DGGITQSPKYLFRKEGQNVTLSCEQNLNHDAMYWYRQDPGQGLRLIYYSQIVNDFQKGDIAEGYSVSREKKESFPLTVTSAQKNPTAFYLCASSLLARVNEHFFGPGTRLTVL.

This clone showed up many times. The chain is built from TRBV7-9 and TRBJ2-7, with 9 bases identical to TRBD1. The germline V gene has CDR1 SEHNR and CDR2 FQNEAQ (reference sequence). This CDR3 region has 15 residues. The trim removed 0 bases at V and 6 bases at J, leaving 6 bases unmatched. The CDR3 loop is CASSLAGTGSGEQYF. CDR3 coding DNA: TGTGCCAGCAGCTTAGCCGGGACAGGGAGCGGCGAGCAGTACTTC. Together with reference TRBV7-9 and TRBJ2-7, the CDR3 gives the full variable domain: DTGVSQNPRHKITKRGQNVTFRCDPISEHNRLYWYRQTLGQGPEFLTYFQNEAQLEKSRLLSDRFSAERPKGSFSTLEIQRTEQGDSAMYLCASSLAGTGSGEQYFGPGTRLTVT.

This clone occurred a few times. The V call is TRBV6-5, the J call TRBJ2-1; D is unclear. CDR3 size: 13 residues. Germline lookup yields CDR1 MNHEY and CDR2 SVGAGI. The germline V and J ends were trimmed by 0 bases and 7 bases, with 7 bases remaining between them. DNA for the CDR3: TGTGCCAGCAGTTACTCGCCTGAGAATGAGCAGTTCTTC. Translated: CASSYSPENEQFF.

This clone was found many times. V usage is TRBV5-4 and J usage is TRBJ1-3; 8 bases align to TRBD1. Trimming removed 0 bases from V and 2 bases from J; junction bases left unmatched: 7. Germline CDR1 reads SGHNT; CDR2 reads YYREEE (reference sequence). The CDR3 extends over 17 amino acids. The CDR3 loop reads CASSLGGDRGAGNTIYF. CDR3 nucleotide sequence: TGTGCCAGCAGCTTGGGGGGCGACAGGGGCGCTGGAAACACCATATATTTT.

In its sample, this clone was seen many times. CDR3 protein: CASSLTGGENTIYF. The DNA of the CDR3 is TGTGCCAGCAGCTTGACAGGGGGCGAAAACACCATATATTTT. This chain joins TRBV7-9 and TRBJ1-3; TRBD1 matches 10 bases. The V segment lost 3 bases and the J segment 6 bases; nucleotides outside the gene matches: 2. The CDR3 totals 14 residues. Germline CDR1 is SEHNR and CDR2 is FQNEAQ (reference sequence).

In its sample, this clone was seen many times. This sequence joins TRBV15 and TRBJ2-5; the D gene could be TRBD1 or TRBD2 (6 bases each). The CDR3 runs 14 residues. Germline V gene data show CDR1 as LNHNV and CDR2 as YYDKDF (reference sequence). The V end lost 4 bases, the J end lost 3 bases, and 12 bases lay between the germline ends. This CDR3 is CATSKGGQKETQYF. The CDR3 bases are TGTGCCACCAGCAAGGGAGGACAGAAAGAGACCCAGTACTTC.

Remarks on this clone: At one boundary the junction diverges from the germline segment, which might be a read error. This chain links TRBV5-4 with TRBJ1-2, with D unclear. CDR1 is SGHNT, CDR2 YYREEE, per germline (reference sequence). The CDR3 loop spans 13 amino acids. CDR3: CAGSPPGVYGYTF. The CDR3 region has the DNA TGTGCCGGCAGCCCCCCTGGTGTCTATGGCTACACCTTC.

A few counts support this clone. With a much larger clone just one base away, this may be a read error. The V and J genes are TRBV28 and TRBJ2-5, with D perhaps TRBD1 (7 bases). The V gene lost 3 bases and the J gene lost 7 bases, with 15 bases spanning the gap. Germline V gene data show CDR1 as MDHEN and CDR2 as SYDVKM. The CDR3 has 14 residues. CDR3 region: CASSFGQGEVTQYF. The CDR3 DNA reads as TGTGCCAGCAGTTTCGGGCAGGGGGAGGTGACCCAGTACTTC.

This clone was recorded at least ten times. The CDR3 DNA reads TGTGCCAGCAGCCAAGCGCCGGCAGGATACGAGCAGTACTTC. This codes for CASSQAPAGYEQYF. The chain links TRBV4-2 to TRBJ2-7; D remains unclear. The ends were cut back, 1 base at V and 4 bases at J, with 11 bases in the middle. Germline values: CDR1 LGHNA, CDR2 YNFKEQ. This CDR3 comprises 14 residues.

This clone was observed many times. The rearrangement joins TRBV3-1 to TRBJ2-7; no definite D call. The CDR3 is made up of 12 amino acids. Germline V CDR1 and CDR2: LGHDT, YNNKEL (reference sequence). V lost 4 bases to trimming and J lost 3 bases, with 7 bases between them. This CDR3 is CASSRQDYEQYF. The CDR3 nucleotides are TGTGCCAGCAGCCGTCAGGACTACGAGCAGTACTTC.

This clone occurred many times. The J gene is TRBJ2-7, the V gene TRBV6-6; the D is unclear. This CDR3 spans 13 amino acids. The ends were cut back, 2 bases at V and 2 bases at J, with 7 bases in the middle. Germline-derived CDR1 and CDR2 are MNHNY and SVGAGI (reference sequence). CDR3 protein: CASSYGITYEQYF. Here the CDR3 DNA reads TGTGCCAGCAGTTACGGAATAACCTACGAGCAGTACTTC.

This clone was seen at least ten times. The V gene is TRBV5-5, the J gene TRBJ1-5, with D possibly TRBD1 on 6 matching bases. The CDR3 is made up of 12 amino acids. The germline V and J ends were trimmed by 0 bases and 10 bases, with 8 bases remaining between them. Per germline, CDR1 SGHKS and CDR2 YYEKEE (reference sequence). This CDR3 reads CASSLEGGPQHF. The CDR3 region has the DNA TGTGCCAGCAGCTTGGAGGGGGGCCCCCAGCATTTT.

Ten or more counts support this clone. A much larger clone lies one base from this, so it may be a read error. The rearrangement links TRBV20-1 to TRBJ2-7; perhaps TRBD2 as D (5 bases). The V end lost 8 bases, the J end lost 0 bases, and 14 bases lay between the germline ends. CDR1 and CDR2 (germline): DFQATT, SNEGSKA (reference sequence). This CDR3 has 13 residues. The CDR3 DNA sequence: TGCAGTTCCGCCCGGGAAACCTCCTACGAGCAGTACTTC. This encodes CSSARETSYEQYF.